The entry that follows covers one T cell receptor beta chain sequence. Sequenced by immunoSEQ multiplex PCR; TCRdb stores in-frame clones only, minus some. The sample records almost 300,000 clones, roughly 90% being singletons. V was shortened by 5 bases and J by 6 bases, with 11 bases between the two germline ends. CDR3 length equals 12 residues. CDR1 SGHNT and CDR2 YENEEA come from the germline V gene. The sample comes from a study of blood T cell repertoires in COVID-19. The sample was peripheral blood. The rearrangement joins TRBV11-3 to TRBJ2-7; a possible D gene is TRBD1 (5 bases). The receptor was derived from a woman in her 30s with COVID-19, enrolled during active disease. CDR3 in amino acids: CASSLPQGEQYF. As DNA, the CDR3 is TGTGCCAGCAGCCTCCCGCAGGGCGAGCAGTACTTC.